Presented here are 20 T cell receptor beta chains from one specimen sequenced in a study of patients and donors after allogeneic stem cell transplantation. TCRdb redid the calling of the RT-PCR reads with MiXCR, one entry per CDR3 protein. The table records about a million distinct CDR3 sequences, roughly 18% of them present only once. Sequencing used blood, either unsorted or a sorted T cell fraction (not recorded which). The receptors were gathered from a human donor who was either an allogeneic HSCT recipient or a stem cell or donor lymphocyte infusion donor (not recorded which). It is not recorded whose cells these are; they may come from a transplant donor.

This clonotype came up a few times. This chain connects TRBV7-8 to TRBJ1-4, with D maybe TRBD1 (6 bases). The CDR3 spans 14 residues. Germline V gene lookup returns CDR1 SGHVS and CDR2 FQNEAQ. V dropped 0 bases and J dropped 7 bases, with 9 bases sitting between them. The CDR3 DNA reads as TGTGCCAGCAGCTTAGCGGTAGGGGGTGAAAAACTGTTTTTT. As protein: CASSLAVGGEKLFF.

The CDR3: CASSNWWETQYF. In DNA form, the CDR3 reads TGTGCCAGCAGTAACTGGTGGGAGACCCAGTACTTC. J is TRBJ2-5 and V is TRBV3-1; D is uncertain. CDR1 is LGHDT and CDR2 is YNNKEL in the germline V gene (reference sequence). The CDR3 is 12 residues long. V dropped 6 bases and J dropped 5 bases, with 10 bases sitting between them.

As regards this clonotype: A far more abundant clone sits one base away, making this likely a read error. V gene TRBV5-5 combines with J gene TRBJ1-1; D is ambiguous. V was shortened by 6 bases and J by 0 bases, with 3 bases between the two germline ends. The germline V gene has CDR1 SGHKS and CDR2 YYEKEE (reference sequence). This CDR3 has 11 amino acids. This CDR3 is CASMLNTEAFF. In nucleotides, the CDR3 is TGTGCCAGCATGTTGAACACTGAAGCTTTCTTT.

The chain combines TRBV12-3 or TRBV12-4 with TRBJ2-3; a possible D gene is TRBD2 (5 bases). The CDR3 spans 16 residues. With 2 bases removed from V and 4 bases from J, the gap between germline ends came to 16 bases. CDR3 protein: CASSLRPAGEADTQYF. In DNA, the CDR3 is TGTGCCAGCAGTTTACGGCCCGCGGGTGAGGCAGATACGCAGTATTTT.

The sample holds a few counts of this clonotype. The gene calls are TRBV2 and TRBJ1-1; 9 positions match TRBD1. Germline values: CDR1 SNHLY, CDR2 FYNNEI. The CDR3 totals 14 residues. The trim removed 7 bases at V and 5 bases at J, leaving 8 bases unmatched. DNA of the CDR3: TGTGCCAGCAACTTACAGGGGGCGCGGACTGAAGCTTTCTTT. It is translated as CASNLQGARTEAFF.

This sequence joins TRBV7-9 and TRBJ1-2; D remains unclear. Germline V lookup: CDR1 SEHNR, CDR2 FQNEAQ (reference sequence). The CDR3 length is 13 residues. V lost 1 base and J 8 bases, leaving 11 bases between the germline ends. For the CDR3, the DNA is TGTGCCAGCAGCTTAGGAGTTTTGAGCGGCTACACCTTC. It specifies CASSLGVLSGYTF.

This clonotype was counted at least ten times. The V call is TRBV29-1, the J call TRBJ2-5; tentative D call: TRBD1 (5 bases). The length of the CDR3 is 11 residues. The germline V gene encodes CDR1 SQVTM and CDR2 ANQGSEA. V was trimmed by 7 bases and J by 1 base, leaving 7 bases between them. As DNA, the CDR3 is TGCAGCGAGGGGCCCCAAGAGACCCAGTACTTC. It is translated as CSEGPQETQYF.

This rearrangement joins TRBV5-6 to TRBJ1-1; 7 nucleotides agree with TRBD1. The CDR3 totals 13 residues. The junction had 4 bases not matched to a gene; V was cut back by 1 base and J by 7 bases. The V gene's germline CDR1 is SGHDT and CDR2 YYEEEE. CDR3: CASSLTGVDEAFF. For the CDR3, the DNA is TGTGCCAGCAGCTTGACAGGGGTTGATGAAGCTTTCTTT. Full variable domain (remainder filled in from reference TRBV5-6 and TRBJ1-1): DAGVTQSPTHLIKTRGQQVTLRCSPKSGHDTVSWYQQALGQGPQFIFQYYEEEERQRGNFPDRFSGHQFPNYSSELNVNALLLGDSALYLCASSLTGVDEAFFGQGTRLTVV.

CDR3 amino acids: CASSKGTETYEQYF. DNA for the CDR3: TGTGCCAGCAGCAAAGGGACAGAGACCTACGAGCAGTACTTC. The chain is built from TRBV3-1 and TRBJ2-7, with TRBD1 identical over 7 bases. CDR1 is LGHDT, CDR2 YNNKEL, per germline (reference sequence). This CDR3 spans 14 amino acids. V lost 5 bases to trimming and J lost 2 bases; unmatched junction nucleotides: 6.

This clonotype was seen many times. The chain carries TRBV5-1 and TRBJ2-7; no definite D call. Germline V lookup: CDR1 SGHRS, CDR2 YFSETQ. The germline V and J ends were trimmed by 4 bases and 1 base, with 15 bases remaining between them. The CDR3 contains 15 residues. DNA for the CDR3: TGCGCCAGCAGCCCTCAAGGGAAGAGTTCCTACGAGCAGTACTTC. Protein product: CASSPQGKSSYEQYF.

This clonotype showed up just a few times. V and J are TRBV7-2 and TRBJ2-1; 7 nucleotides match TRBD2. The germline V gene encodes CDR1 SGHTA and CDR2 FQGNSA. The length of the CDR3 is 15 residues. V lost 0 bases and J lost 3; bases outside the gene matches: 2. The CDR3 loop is CASSLASGFYNEQFF. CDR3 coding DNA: TGTGCCAGCAGCTTAGCTAGCGGGTTCTACAATGAGCAGTTCTTC.

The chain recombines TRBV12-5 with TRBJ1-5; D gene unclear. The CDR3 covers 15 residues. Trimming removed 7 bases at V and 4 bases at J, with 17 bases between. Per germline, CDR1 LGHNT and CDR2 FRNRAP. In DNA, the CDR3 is TGTGCTAGTGCCCGGTGGGAGGCACCGAATCAGCCCCAGCATTTT. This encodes CASARWEAPNQPQHF.

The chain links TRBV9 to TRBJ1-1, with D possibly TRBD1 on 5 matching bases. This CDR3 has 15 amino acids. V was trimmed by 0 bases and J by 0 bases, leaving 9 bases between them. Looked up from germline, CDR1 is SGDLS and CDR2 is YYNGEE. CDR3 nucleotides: TGTGCCAGCAGCGTAGTTCACAGGATGAACACTGAAGCTTTCTTT. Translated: CASSVVHRMNTEAFF.

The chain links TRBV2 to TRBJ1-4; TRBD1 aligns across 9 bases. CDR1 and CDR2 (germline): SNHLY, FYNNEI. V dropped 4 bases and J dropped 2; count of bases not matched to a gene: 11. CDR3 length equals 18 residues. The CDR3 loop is CASSAQRLQGATNEKLFF. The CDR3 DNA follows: TGTGCCAGCAGTGCGCAGCGCCTACAGGGGGCGACTAATGAAAAACTGTTTTTT.

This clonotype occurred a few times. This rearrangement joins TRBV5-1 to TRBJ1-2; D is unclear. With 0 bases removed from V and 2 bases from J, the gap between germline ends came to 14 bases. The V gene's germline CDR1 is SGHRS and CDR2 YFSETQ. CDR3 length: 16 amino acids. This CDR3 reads CASSLDGSAANYGYTF. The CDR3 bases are TGCGCCAGCAGCTTGGATGGGTCGGCAGCGAACTATGGCTACACCTTC. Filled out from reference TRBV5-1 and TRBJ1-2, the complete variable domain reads KAGVTQTPRYLIKTRGQQVTLSCSPISGHRSVSWYQQTPGQGLQFLFEYFSETQRNKGNFPGRFSGRQFSNSRSEMNVSTLELGDSALYLCASSLDGSAANYGYTFGSGTRLTVV.

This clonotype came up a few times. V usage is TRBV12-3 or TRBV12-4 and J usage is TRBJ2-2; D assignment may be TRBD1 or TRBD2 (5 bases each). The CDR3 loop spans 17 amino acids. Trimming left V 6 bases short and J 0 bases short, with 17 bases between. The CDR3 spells CASSPPRGRPNTGELFF. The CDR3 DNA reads TGTGCCAGCAGCCCCCCCCGGGGACGTCCGAACACCGGGGAGCTGTTTTTT.

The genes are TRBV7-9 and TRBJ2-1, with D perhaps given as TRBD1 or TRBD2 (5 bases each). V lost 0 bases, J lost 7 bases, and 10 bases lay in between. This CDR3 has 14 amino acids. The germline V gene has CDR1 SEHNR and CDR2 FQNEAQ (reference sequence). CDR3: CASSLAKGTNEQFF. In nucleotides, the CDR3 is TGTGCCAGCAGCTTAGCTAAAGGGACGAATGAGCAGTTCTTC.

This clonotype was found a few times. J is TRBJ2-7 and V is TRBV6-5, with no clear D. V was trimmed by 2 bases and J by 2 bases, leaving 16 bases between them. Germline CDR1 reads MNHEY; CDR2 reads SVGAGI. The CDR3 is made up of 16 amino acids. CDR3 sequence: CASSYPDLLQPYEQYF. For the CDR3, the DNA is TGTGCCAGCAGTTACCCGGATCTACTCCAACCCTACGAGCAGTACTTC.

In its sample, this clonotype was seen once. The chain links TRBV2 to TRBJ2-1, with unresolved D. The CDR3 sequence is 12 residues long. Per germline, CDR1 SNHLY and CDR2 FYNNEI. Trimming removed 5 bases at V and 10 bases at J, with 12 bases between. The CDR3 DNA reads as TGTGCCAGCAGTTTTCCTCCACCAGAGCAGTTCTTC. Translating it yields CASSFPPPEQFF.

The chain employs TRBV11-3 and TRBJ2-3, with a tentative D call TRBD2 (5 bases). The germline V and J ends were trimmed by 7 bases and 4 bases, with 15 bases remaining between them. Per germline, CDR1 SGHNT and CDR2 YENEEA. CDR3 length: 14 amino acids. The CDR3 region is CASTKYPRADTQYF. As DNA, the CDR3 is TGTGCCAGCACCAAATACCCGCGGGCAGATACGCAGTATTTT.